This T cell receptor beta chain stems from a study of cytomegalovirus exposure and HLA in healthy donors. Study-level points and caveats: In an earlier analysis, most TCR beta V segments were productive about 87% or about 30% of the time.

A note on this clone: Its antigen is not identified.

Vbeta (60) and Jbeta (13) primers were used in the PCR. As originally analysed: Counted up in a later analysis, unique TCR beta chains came to about 80 million, with around 10 million shared. Generated by immunoSEQ multiplex PCR, the TCRdb table keeps only in-frame clones and is missing some. D and trimming come from the DNA, and the V and J calls and clone size come from that table. Here the sample spans 80,000 to 130,000 clones, 79% being singletons. J lost 4 bases, V lost 8 bases, and 11 bases had no gene match. The CDR3 totals 15 residues. Germline loops: CDR1 MGHRA, CDR2 YSYEKL. Sequencing was carried out using PBMCs. The chain combines TRBV4-1 with TRBJ1-2; 9 nucleotides align to TRBD1. This clonotype originated in a female donor in good health and CMV-seropositive. The DNA for the CDR3 is TGCGCCAGCGCAGAAGGGGGGACAGGGAGCTATGGCTACACCTTC. Its translation: CASAEGGTGSYGYTF.